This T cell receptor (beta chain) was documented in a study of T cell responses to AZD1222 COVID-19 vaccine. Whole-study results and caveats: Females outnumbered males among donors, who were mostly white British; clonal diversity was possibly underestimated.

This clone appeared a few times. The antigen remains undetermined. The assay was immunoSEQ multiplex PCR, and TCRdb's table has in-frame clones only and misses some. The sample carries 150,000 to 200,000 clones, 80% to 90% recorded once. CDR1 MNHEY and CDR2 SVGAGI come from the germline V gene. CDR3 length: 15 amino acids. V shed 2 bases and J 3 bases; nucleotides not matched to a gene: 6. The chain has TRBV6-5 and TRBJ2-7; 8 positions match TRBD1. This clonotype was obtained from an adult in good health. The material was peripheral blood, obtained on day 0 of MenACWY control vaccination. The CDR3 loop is CASSYGTGAFYEQYF. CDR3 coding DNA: TGTGCCAGCAGTTACGGGACAGGAGCATTCTACGAGCAGTACTTC.